Sequencing of this T cell receptor beta chain was carried out in a study of post-analysis software for immune sequencing data. Study-wide results and caveats: Controls had lower frequencies than patients of a handful of TRBV segments, which included TRBV5-6, TRBV5-1 and TRBV20-1. Under the F measure, samples that were prepared in one batch clustered strongly together. Significantly lower normalized Chao1 diversity was found in patients with multiple sclerosis relative to controls.

The TCR beta cDNA libraries contained unique molecular identifiers. Input populations of about 0.85 to 11 million T cells gave rise to roughly 0.5 million cDNA molecules. MiXCR, applied by TCRdb to the PCR reads, yields one record per CDR3 protein. In the table there are fewer than 700,000 distinct CDR3 sequences, 44% of which are singletons. The germline gives CDR1 SNHLY, CDR2 FYNNEI. The CDR3 covers 14 residues. Note on this clonotype: Its antigen is not known.

The receptor was derived from a girl between 5 and 17 years old with multiple sclerosis. The genes are TRBV2 and TRBJ2-5; 8 nucleotides match TRBD2. Matching the DNA end better, TRBJ2-7 makes the J call doubtful. Sequences were obtained from blood. The CDR3 reads CASSPGLGFVEQYF. DNA for the CDR3: TGTGCCAGCAGTCCGGGACTAGGTTTCGTCGAGCAGTACTTC.